Listed below are T cell receptor beta chains from one sample, sequenced in a study of response to subunit inactivated influenza vaccine. Each CDR3 protein gets one entry after TCRdb re-called the RT-PCR reads with MiXCR. The sample yields approximately 700,000 distinct CDR3 sequences, approximately 13% seen once. Sequences were derived from PBMCs from blood, sampled around 15 days before vaccination. Source of these receptors: a man aged 45-60 years who received an inactivated influenza vaccine. Both conserved end residues are part of each CDR3. D genes are given only for firm matches. Expanded clones are given a class, and other clones once, few, many or no size at all.

j_call: TRBJ2-3; clone_size: NA; v_call: TRBV7-9; d_call: NA; cdr3_nt: TGTGCCAGCAGCCGTCTAGCGCGGGAAGGAGATACGCAGTATTTT; cdr3_aa: CASSRLAREGDTQYF
j_call: TRBJ1-4; clone_size: NA; v_call: TRBV6-5; d_call: NA; cdr3_nt: TGTGCCAGCGGGCAGGGCTACGGAAAACTGTTTTTT; cdr3_aa: CASGQGYGKLFF
j_call: TRBJ2-7; clone_size: NA; v_call: TRBV7-8; d_call: TRBD1; cdr3_nt: TGTGCCAGCAGCCGTCTGGGACAGGGCGCCTACGAGCAGTACTTC; cdr3_aa: CASSRLGQGAYEQYF
j_call: TRBJ1-1; clone_size: few; v_call: TRBV29-1; d_call: NA; cdr3_nt: TGCAGCATCAGGACGAACACTGAAGCTTTCTTT; cdr3_aa: CSIRTNTEAFF
j_call: TRBJ1-4; clone_size: NA; v_call: TRBV6-5; d_call: NA; cdr3_nt: TGTGCCAGCAGTTCCAGGGGAAGTAATGAAAAACTGTTTTTT; cdr3_aa: CASSSRGSNEKLFF
j_call: TRBJ2-7; clone_size: many; v_call: TRBV6-1; d_call: NA; cdr3_nt: TGTGCCAGCAGCCGCTTGTCCTCCTACGAGCAGTACTTC; cdr3_aa: CASSRLSSYEQYF
j_call: TRBJ1-2; clone_size: NA; v_call: TRBV28; d_call: NA; cdr3_nt: TGTGCCAGCAGTCACCTTAGTAGAACACCGAACTATGGCTACACCTTC; cdr3_aa: CASSHLSRTPNYGYTF
j_call: TRBJ2-2; clone_size: many; v_call: TRBV4-3; d_call: TRBD2; cdr3_nt: TGCGCCAGCAGCCAAGGGACTAGGAACACCGGGGAGCTGTTTTTT; cdr3_aa: CASSQGTRNTGELFF
j_call: TRBJ2-7; clone_size: few; v_call: TRBV24-1; d_call: NA; cdr3_nt: TGTGCCACCAGTGATTTGGTGGGATGTTATTGTTACGAGCAGTACTTC; cdr3_aa: CATSDLVGCYCYEQYF
j_call: TRBJ2-2; clone_size: few; v_call: TRBV20-1; d_call: NA; cdr3_nt: TGCAGTGCCGTTAACGGAGGGAGCACCGGGGAGCTGTTTTTT; cdr3_aa: CSAVNGGSTGELFF
j_call: TRBJ1-1; clone_size: NA; v_call: TRBV5-1; d_call: TRBD1; cdr3_nt: TGCGCCAGCAGCACGGGACAGGGGAGTCTTAACACTGAAGCTTTCTTT; cdr3_aa: CASSTGQGSLNTEAFF
j_call: TRBJ2-7; clone_size: NA; v_call: TRBV5-1; d_call: NA; cdr3_nt: TGCGCCAGCAGCTTGGTAGAGGGTAGGGGCTACGAGCAGTCCTTC; cdr3_aa: CASSLVEGRGYEQSF
j_call: TRBJ2-1; clone_size: few; v_call: TRBV5-1; d_call: TRBD2; cdr3_nt: TGCGCCAGCAGCTTGGTGGGACTAGCGGCACTAAGCTCCTACAATGAGCAGTTCTTC; cdr3_aa: CASSLVGLAALSSYNEQFF
j_call: TRBJ2-1; clone_size: NA; v_call: TRBV12-3/TRBV12-4; d_call: NA; cdr3_nt: TGTGCCAGCACCCCGAGCGTCAATGAGCAGTTCTTC; cdr3_aa: CASTPSVNEQFF
j_call: TRBJ2-7; clone_size: NA; v_call: TRBV28; d_call: TRBD1; cdr3_nt: TGTGCCAGCAGTTTATCTATTTTCCGGGACAGCTACGAGCAGTACTTC; cdr3_aa: CASSLSIFRDSYEQYF
j_call: TRBJ2-7; clone_size: NA; v_call: TRBV7-7; d_call: TRBD1; cdr3_nt: TGTGCTCGAATACGACAGGGTATAACCTACGAGCAGTACTTC; cdr3_aa: CARIRQGITYEQYF
j_call: TRBJ2-1; clone_size: NA; v_call: TRBV15; d_call: NA; cdr3_nt: TGTGCCACCAGCAGAGTAGGGTTCGATGAGCAGTTCTTC; cdr3_aa: CATSRVGFDEQFF
j_call: TRBJ2-5; clone_size: NA; v_call: TRBV28; d_call: NA; cdr3_nt: TGTGCCAGCAGTTCCTACGGGGGTTCTTGGGAGACCCAGTACTTC; cdr3_aa: CASSSYGGSWETQYF
j_call: TRBJ2-7; clone_size: NA; v_call: TRBV5-5; d_call: NA; cdr3_nt: TGTGCCAGCAGCCCAACACCTGCCTACGAGCAGTACTTC; cdr3_aa: CASSPTPAYEQYF
j_call: TRBJ1-1; clone_size: many; v_call: TRBV7-9; d_call: NA; cdr3_nt: TGTGCCAAACAATGGGTAGCTAAAGACACTGAAGCTTTCTTT; cdr3_aa: CAKQWVAKDTEAFF
j_call: TRBJ2-5; clone_size: few; v_call: TRBV28; d_call: TRBD1; cdr3_nt: TGTGCCAGCAGTCCTGGACAGGGGGAATATCAAGAGACCCAGTACTTC; cdr3_aa: CASSPGQGEYQETQYF
j_call: TRBJ2-5; clone_size: NA; v_call: TRBV12-3/TRBV12-4; d_call: TRBD2; cdr3_nt: TGTGCCAGCAGTTTAGCGCACTCGCGGGGGGGCCGAGAGACCCAGTACTTC; cdr3_aa: CASSLAHSRGGRETQYF
j_call: TRBJ2-2; clone_size: few; v_call: TRBV20-1; d_call: NA; cdr3_nt: TGCAGTGCCCGTTCAACAGGGACCGGGGAGCTGTTTTTT; cdr3_aa: CSARSTGTGELFF
j_call: TRBJ2-1; clone_size: once; v_call: TRBV5-4; d_call: NA; cdr3_nt: TGTGCCAGCAGCCCCTTAGAGGGTGAGCAGTTCTTC; cdr3_aa: CASSPLEGEQFF
j_call: TRBJ2-7; clone_size: NA; v_call: TRBV2; d_call: NA; cdr3_nt: TGTGCCAGCAGAAAAGGGGAAATGGGGGACGAGCAGTACTTC; cdr3_aa: CASRKGEMGDEQYF
j_call: TRBJ1-6; clone_size: few; v_call: TRBV7-2; d_call: NA; cdr3_nt: TGTGCCAGCAGCTTAGAGGTACGGCCCCTACTCCACTTT; cdr3_aa: CASSLEVRPLLHF
j_call: TRBJ1-3; clone_size: few; v_call: TRBV12-3/TRBV12-4; d_call: NA; cdr3_nt: TGTGCCAGCAGCTCGGTCGTAATGAGGGGGAACACCATATATTTT; cdr3_aa: CASSSVVMRGNTIYF
j_call: TRBJ1-1; clone_size: few; v_call: TRBV4-2; d_call: NA; cdr3_nt: TGTGCCAGCAGCCGAGGGACGGCAGAAGTGGCTTTCTTT; cdr3_aa: CASSRGTAEVAFF
j_call: TRBJ2-2; clone_size: many; v_call: TRBV24-1; d_call: NA; cdr3_nt: TGTGCCACCAGTCTGGGCCGGGGATCCCGTACCCCTGGTTTCGGGGAGCTGTTTTTT; cdr3_aa: CATSLGRGSRTPGFGELFF
j_call: TRBJ1-1; clone_size: few; v_call: TRBV6-5; d_call: NA; cdr3_nt: TGTGCCAGCAGTTACTCTCGGGACGGGGAAGCTTTCTTT; cdr3_aa: CASSYSRDGEAFF
j_call: TRBJ1-2; clone_size: NA; v_call: TRBV4-1; d_call: NA; cdr3_nt: TGCGCCAGCAGCCAAGATTGGGCAGGAGATGGCTACACCTTC; cdr3_aa: CASSQDWAGDGYTF
j_call: TRBJ1-2; clone_size: few; v_call: TRBV6-5; d_call: TRBD1; cdr3_nt: TGTGCCAGCAGTTATGGGACAGGCGCTTATGGCTACACCTTC; cdr3_aa: CASSYGTGAYGYTF
j_call: TRBJ1-1; clone_size: few; v_call: TRBV7-9; d_call: NA; cdr3_nt: TGTGCCAGCAGCCCTGAGCGGGGCGGGTTCACTGAAGCTTTCTTT; cdr3_aa: CASSPERGGFTEAFF
j_call: TRBJ1-2; clone_size: NA; v_call: TRBV4-2; d_call: NA; cdr3_nt: TGTGCCAGCAGCCAGAGCCGGCTCGACGCACACACCTTC; cdr3_aa: CASSQSRLDAHTF
j_call: TRBJ1-2; clone_size: many; v_call: TRBV12-3/TRBV12-4; d_call: TRBD1; cdr3_nt: TGTGCCAGCAGTTTGAGCGGGGGACAGTCGCATGGCTACACCTTC; cdr3_aa: CASSLSGGQSHGYTF
j_call: TRBJ1-6; clone_size: few; v_call: TRBV20-1; d_call: NA; cdr3_nt: TGCAGTGCTGGCCAGGGGAATAATTCACCCCTCCACTTT; cdr3_aa: CSAGQGNNSPLHF
j_call: TRBJ2-7; clone_size: few; v_call: TRBV28; d_call: NA; cdr3_nt: TGTGCCAGCAGTCCCCACCGGACCTCCTACGAGCAGTACTTC; cdr3_aa: CASSPHRTSYEQYF
j_call: TRBJ1-2; clone_size: many; v_call: TRBV5-1; d_call: NA; cdr3_nt: TGCGCCAGCAGCTTGGACGGGGCATCTCGTGGCTACACCTTC; cdr3_aa: CASSLDGASRGYTF
j_call: TRBJ2-2; clone_size: NA; v_call: TRBV19; d_call: NA; cdr3_nt: TGTGCCAGTAGTATCTTCAACACCGGGGAGCTGTTTTTT; cdr3_aa: CASSIFNTGELFF
j_call: TRBJ2-4; clone_size: few; v_call: TRBV11-2; d_call: NA; cdr3_nt: TGTGCCAGCAGCACCTATCTTGGCCGGATTGGGGAAAACATTCAGTACTTC; cdr3_aa: CASSTYLGRIGENIQYF
j_call: TRBJ1-1; clone_size: few; v_call: TRBV11-2; d_call: NA; cdr3_nt: TGTGCCAGCAACTTGGCAGTGAACACTGAAGCTTTCTTT; cdr3_aa: CASNLAVNTEAFF
j_call: TRBJ1-2; clone_size: NA; v_call: TRBV6-1; d_call: NA; cdr3_nt: TGTGCCAGCAATATACAGGGACGCCGTCCTGGCTACACCTTC; cdr3_aa: CASNIQGRRPGYTF
j_call: TRBJ2-1; clone_size: few; v_call: TRBV2; d_call: TRBD2; cdr3_nt: TGTGCCAGCAGAAAGACTAGCGGGGCTAGCTCCTACAATGAGCAGTTCTTC; cdr3_aa: CASRKTSGASSYNEQFF
j_call: TRBJ1-6; clone_size: NA; v_call: TRBV4-3; d_call: TRBD1; cdr3_nt: TGCGCCAGCAGCCAAGGGACAGGGGGCAATTCACCCCTCCACTTT; cdr3_aa: CASSQGTGGNSPLHF
j_call: TRBJ2-3; clone_size: NA; v_call: TRBV7-9; d_call: TRBD2; cdr3_nt: TGTGCCAGCAGCTTAGGACTAGCGGGGGCCGCGGGTAGACTGTATTTT; cdr3_aa: CASSLGLAGAAGRLYF
j_call: TRBJ2-7; clone_size: few; v_call: TRBV6-1; d_call: NA; cdr3_nt: TGTGCCAGCAGCGAGGGACCACAACTTTACGAGCAGTACTTC; cdr3_aa: CASSEGPQLYEQYF